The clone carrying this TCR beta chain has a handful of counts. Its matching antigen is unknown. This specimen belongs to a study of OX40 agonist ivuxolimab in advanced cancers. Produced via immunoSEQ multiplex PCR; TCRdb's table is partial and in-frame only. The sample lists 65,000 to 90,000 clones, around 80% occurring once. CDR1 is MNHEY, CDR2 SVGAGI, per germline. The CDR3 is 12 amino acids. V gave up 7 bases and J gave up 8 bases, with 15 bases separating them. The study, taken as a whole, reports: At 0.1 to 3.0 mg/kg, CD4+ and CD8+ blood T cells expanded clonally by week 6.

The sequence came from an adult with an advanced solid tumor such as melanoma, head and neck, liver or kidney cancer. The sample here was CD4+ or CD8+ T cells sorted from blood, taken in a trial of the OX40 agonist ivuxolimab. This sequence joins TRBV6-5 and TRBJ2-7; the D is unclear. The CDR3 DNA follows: TGTGCCAGCACTTCCCCGTCCGCCCAGCAGTACTTC. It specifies CASTSPSAQQYF.